The T cell receptor (beta chain) described here comes from a study of cytomegalovirus exposure and HLA in healthy donors. Study-level points and caveats: Among the most significant clusters, several appeared linked to common viral pathogens in a later analysis. On later analysis, the bulk of CMV-associated TCR beta chains appeared to be HLA-restricted.

Germline CDR1 is MNHEY and CDR2 is SVGAGI. V trimming: 8 bases; J trimming: 2 bases; junction bases outside the gene matches: 6. The CDR3 sequence is 15 residues long. Details on this clone: Its specificity is not known.

This PCR relied on a set of 60 Vbeta primers and 13 Jbeta primers. This table comes from immunoSEQ multiplex PCR, and its TCRdb copy is limited to in-frame clones, with some not included. The table has fewer than 250,000 clones, about 85% seen once. The sequence derives from a human donor in good health. The rearrangement uses TRBV6-5 and TRBJ1-5, with 10 bases matching TRBD1. The sequenced material came from PBMCs. In nucleotides, the CDR3 is TGTGCCAGCCGTAGACAGGGGGCGGGCAATCAGCCCCAGCATTTT. As protein: CASRRQGAGNQPQHF.